This record concerns one T cell receptor beta chain sequence. What it binds is not known. This record belongs to a study of T cell repertoires in cytomegalovirus infection. For the study at large: In public TCR beta signatures, there were indications of both CMV infection and matching HLA type. Study findings and constraints: CMV-specific HLA-C-restricted TCR beta clonotypes dominated the ex vivo response. Cumulative public TCR beta family frequency identified CMV carriers with the relevant HLA.

TCRdb reanalysed the reads using MiXCR and keeps one entry per CDR3 protein. The data contain roughly 150,000 distinct CDR3 sequences, approximately 17% of them singletons. J lost 5 bases, V lost 10 bases, and 7 bases had no gene match. CDR1 is SEHNR and CDR2 is FQNEAQ in the germline V gene (reference sequence). CDR3 length: 13 residues. This chain connects TRBV7-9 to TRBJ1-1, with TRBD1 identical over 10 bases. The sequence derives from a human donor in good health (CMV status not recorded). Some clones in this sample may be carry-over from other donors' samples. Sequencing was done on a sample of CD8+ T cells from PBMCs. The DNA for the CDR3 is TGTGCCACCCGCGGACAGGGGGAGACTGAAGCTTTCTTT. This codes for CATRGQGETEAFF.